This TCR beta chain was found in a study of blood T cell repertoires in COVID-19. Looking at the study overall: Cohort 3 recovered donors had two negative PCRs, clearance, or symptom resolution. T cells, B-cell-depleted T cells, or PBMCs supplied cDNA or gDNA.

CDR1 and CDR2 (germline): SEHNR, FQNEAQ (reference sequence). CDR3 size: 15 residues. V was pared by 2 bases and J by 5 bases, with 12 bases between. Per the study methods: Amplification of reference gene primers provided the estimated nucleated cell counts. Produced via immunoSEQ multiplex PCR; TCRdb's table is partial and in-frame only. The DNA gave D and trimming, while V, J and clone size come from that table. The sample holds approximately 360,000 clones, around 87% seen once. Participants were aged about 18 to 100 years from about 25 US areas. The chain carries TRBV7-9 and TRBJ2-2; D remains unclear. The sample consisted of PBMCs or T cells enriched from blood (not recorded which). The TCR was taken from a man aged 35-49 years in a cohort exposed to, infected with or recovered from COVID-19 (not recorded which). CDR3 region: CASSLLRRQTGELFF. CDR3 DNA: TGTGCCAGCAGCTTATTACGGCGGCAAACCGGGGAGCTGTTTTTT. The whole variable domain, filled in from reference TRBV7-9 and TRBJ2-2, reads DTGVSQNPRHKITKRGQNVTFRCDPISEHNRLYWYRQTLGQGPEFLTYFQNEAQLEKSRLLSDRFSAERPKGSFSTLEIQRTEQGDSAMYLCASSLLRRQTGELFFGEGSRLTVL.